These 17 T cell receptor beta chains came from one sample sequenced in a study of cytomegalovirus exposure and HLA in healthy donors. Only in-frame clones appear in the TCRdb table, and some are missing; sequencing was by immunoSEQ multiplex PCR. The repertoire consists of about 98,000 clones, with roughly 87% occurring once and the leading ten covering approximately 5.8%. The specimen sequenced was PBMCs. Receptors originate from a man aged 18-30 years in good health and CMV-seropositive.

The chain links TRBV11-2 to TRBJ2-2, with D uncertain. The ends were cut back, 3 bases at V and 2 bases at J, with 13 bases in the middle. CDR1 and CDR2 (germline): SGHAT, FQNNGV. The CDR3 covers 16 residues. CDR3 DNA sequence: TGTGCCAGCAGCTTTGAGGCGGCAGAAAACACCGGGGAGCTGTTTTTT. Protein: CASSFEAAENTGELFF.

The chain uses TRBV13 and TRBJ2-7; D is unclear. V lost 5 bases and J 0 bases, leaving 5 bases between the germline ends. The V gene's germline CDR1 is PRHDT and CDR2 FYEKMQ (reference sequence). The CDR3 runs 12 residues. The CDR3 protein is CASSTSSYEQYF. The CDR3 bases are TGTGCCAGCAGCACCAGCTCCTACGAGCAGTACTTC.

V usage is TRBV9 and J usage is TRBJ1-1; unclear D gene. V lost 1 base, J lost 3 bases, and 13 bases lay in between. From germline, CDR1 is SGDLS and CDR2 YYNGEE. This CDR3 comprises 15 residues. In DNA, the CDR3 is TGTGCCAGCAGCGTAAACTCCAGGAGGGACACTGAAGCTTTCTTT. It is translated as CASSVNSRRDTEAFF.

This chain joins TRBV28 and TRBJ1-1; D gene uncertain. The V gene's germline CDR1 is MDHEN and CDR2 SYDVKM. V was cut by 5 bases and J by 1 base, with 8 bases left in between. The CDR3 covers 13 residues. The CDR3: CASSQPRNTEAFF. The CDR3 bases are TGTGCCAGCAGTCAACCTAGGAACACTGAAGCTTTCTTT.

The rearrangement uses TRBV5-4 and TRBJ1-5; TRBD1 agrees at 8 bases. Germline CDR1 SGHNT, CDR2 YYREEE (reference sequence). The J segment lost 6 bases and the V segment lost 0 bases, leaving 17 bases of the junction unmatched. This CDR3 spans 19 amino acids. CDR3 protein: CASSLGPGQGPPGGQPQHF. The CDR3 DNA reads TGTGCCAGCAGCTTGGGCCCCGGACAGGGACCACCAGGCGGTCAGCCCCAGCATTTT. The full variable domain, in which reference TRBV5-4 and TRBJ1-5 provide the parts outside the CDR3, is ETGVTQSPTHLIKTRGQQVTLRCSSQSGHNTVSWYQQALGQGPQFIFQYYREEENGRGNFPPRFSGLQFPNYSSELNVNALELDDSALYLCASSLGPGQGPPGGQPQHFGDGTRLSIL.

The chain employs TRBV5-6 and TRBJ2-5; 14 bases map to TRBD2. Unmatched junction bases numbered 9, after V lost 3 bases and J lost 5 bases. Germline V gene data show CDR1 as SGHDT and CDR2 as YYEEEE. This CDR3 is 17 amino acids long. The CDR3 sequence: CASSSGLAGAFRETQYF. The CDR3 coding sequence is TGTGCCAGCAGCTCGGGACTAGCGGGAGCGTTTAGGGAGACCCAGTACTTC.

This rearrangement joins TRBV5-1 to TRBJ2-7, with 11 bases that match TRBD2. The CDR3 has 17 amino acids. The germline gives CDR1 SGHRS, CDR2 YFSETQ. J gave up 2 bases and V 4 bases, and 11 bases lay outside the gene matches. This chain's CDR3 is CASSLIAGGPDPYEQYF. DNA for the CDR3: TGCGCCAGCAGCCTTATAGCGGGGGGGCCCGACCCCTACGAGCAGTACTTC.

The gene calls are TRBV11-1 and TRBJ2-3; D call uncertain. In germline, CDR1 is SGHAT, CDR2 FQDESV (reference sequence). V was shortened by 2 bases and J by 0 bases, with 3 bases between the two germline ends. This CDR3 comprises 13 residues. The CDR3 here is CASSLPSTDTQYF. The CDR3 DNA sequence: TGTGCCAGCAGCTTACCAAGCACAGATACGCAGTATTTT.

The chain is built from TRBV6-6 and TRBJ2-3; TRBD1 agrees at 10 bases. The germline V gene has CDR1 MNHNY and CDR2 SVGAGI (reference sequence). V dropped 2 bases and J dropped 0; count of bases not matched to a gene: 2. The CDR3 consists of 16 residues. Written as DNA, the CDR3 is TGTGCCAGCAGTTACGGGACAGGGGATAGCACAGATACGCAGTATTTT. Translated: CASSYGTGDSTDTQYF.

The V gene is TRBV27, the J gene TRBJ1-1; no reliable D call. The CDR3 has 14 residues. Looked up from germline, CDR1 is MNHEY and CDR2 is SMNVEV (reference sequence). Trimming shortened V by 2 bases and J by 5 bases, and 12 bases separated the two germline ends. Here the CDR3 DNA reads TGTGCCAGCAGTTTAGGTAGGGAGTCGACTGAAGCTTTCTTT. Its protein product is CASSLGRESTEAFF.

The rearrangement links TRBV14 to TRBJ2-3; TRBD2 is a possible D gene (5 bases). Trimming removed 8 bases at V and 3 bases at J, with 12 bases between. CDR1 is SGHDN, CDR2 FVKESK, per germline. The CDR3 has 13 amino acids. Written as DNA, the CDR3 is TGTGCCAGCCGGCCAGCGGTGACAGATACGCAGTATTTT. Encoded protein: CASRPAVTDTQYF.

Note on this clone: At one end, the junction sequence differs from germline, possibly due to a read error. The chain links TRBV15 to TRBJ2-4, with 10 nucleotides matching TRBD2. The CDR3 runs 15 residues. CDR1 LNHNV and CDR2 YYDKDF come from the germline V gene (reference sequence). The CDR3: CATSRGRQAGGPDHF. The DNA for the CDR3 is TGTGCCACCAGCAGGGGACGACAAGCGGGGGGGCCAGATCACTTC.

V and J are TRBV28 and TRBJ2-7; no clear D gene. Germline V gene data show CDR1 as MDHEN and CDR2 as SYDVKM. The CDR3 covers 12 residues. V dropped 3 bases and J dropped 3 bases, with 6 bases sitting between them. The CDR3 is CASSFSNYEQYF. CDR3 in DNA: TGTGCCAGCAGTTTTTCAAACTACGAGCAGTACTTC.

V is TRBV6-1 and J is TRBJ2-4; TRBD1 might be the D (5 bases). V was clipped by 8 bases and J by 4 bases, with 15 bases between them. Germline loops: CDR1 MNHNS, CDR2 SASEGT. This CDR3 region has 14 residues. The CDR3 loop reads CASAAPGFKNIQYF. The CDR3, as DNA: TGTGCCAGCGCTGCTCCAGGGTTTAAAAACATTCAGTACTTC.

This sequence joins TRBV7-2 and TRBJ1-1; D is ambiguous. V was shortened by 5 bases and J by 3 bases, with 13 bases between the two germline ends. Germline CDR1 and CDR2: SGHTA and FQGNSA. The CDR3 spans 14 residues. Here the CDR3 reads CASSRSSGYTEAFF. The CDR3 DNA reads TGTGCCAGCAGCCGATCTTCCGGGTACACTGAAGCTTTCTTT.

This chain joins TRBV5-8 and TRBJ1-1; TRBD1 aligns across 11 bases. CDR3 length: 15 amino acids. V trimming: 4 bases; J trimming: 3 bases; junction bases outside the gene matches: 5. CDR1 is SGHTS, CDR2 YDEGEE, per germline. In nucleotides, the CDR3 is TGTGCCAGCAGCCTAAGGGGACAGGGGGACACTGAAGCTTTCTTT. Its protein is CASSLRGQGDTEAFF.

V usage is TRBV15 and J usage is TRBJ2-1; 7 bases fit TRBD2. J lost 6 bases, V lost 2 bases, and 13 bases had no gene match. The CDR3 loop spans 17 amino acids. CDR1 and CDR2 (germline): LNHNV, YYDKDF (reference sequence). The CDR3, as DNA: TGTGCCACCAGCAGAAGCCCCCCGGGGGGAACCCTCAATGAGCAGTTCTTC. Its translation is CATSRSPPGGTLNEQFF. Complete variable domain (other parts from reference TRBV15 and TRBJ2-1): DAMVIQNPRYQVTQFGKPVTLSCSQTLNHNVMYWYQQKSSQAPKLLFHYYDKDFNNEADTPDNFQSRRPNTSFCFLDIRSPGLGDTAMYLCATSRSPPGGTLNEQFFGPGTRLTVL.